Reported below is one T cell receptor beta chain. Trimming stripped 5 bases from V and 0 bases from J, with 10 bases between. The germline CDR1 and CDR2 sequences are MNHEY and SMNVEV (reference sequence). The CDR3 is 14 amino acids. The data belong to a study of shared T cell receptors in the human thymus. Measured with immunoSEQ multiplex PCR; TCRdb has only the in-frame clones, and not every one. The sample includes under 850,000 clones, roughly 90% seen only once; the top ten take 0.0095% to 0.011%. This same sample was also part of a study on human thymus T cells. That paper notes: Donors were healthy Finnish infants having corrective surgery for congenital heart defects. Resections obtained during corrective heart surgery supplied the thymus tissue. Thymic and blood repertoires seemed to favor certain V and J genes. Unrelated individuals were reported by related research to share highly overlapping thymic repertoires.

Source material: thymocytes. The TCR originated in a boy under three years old with a congenital heart defect. The V gene is TRBV27, the J gene TRBJ1-1; unclear D gene. The CDR3 protein is CASSAGGLNTEAFF. In DNA, the CDR3 is TGTGCCAGCAGTGCTGGAGGCTTGAACACTGAAGCTTTCTTT.